One and the same sample provided the 25 T cell receptor beta chains below, sequenced in a study of CD8 T cells in ankylosing spondylitis. Study-wide results and caveats: Ankylosing spondylitis blood appeared to carry a characteristic TCR beta motif of several highly homologous variants.

TCRdb reprocessed the 5' RACE reads via MiXCR and lists one record per CDR3 protein. Of around 770,000 distinct CDR3 sequences listed, over 9.5% are singletons. Which antigens these TCRs recognize remains unknown. Input material: blood, either unsorted or a sorted T cell fraction (not recorded which). Receptors were obtained from a male donor with ankylosing spondylitis.

This chain joins TRBV12-3 or TRBV12-4 and TRBJ2-7; 10 bases line up with TRBD1. Unmatched junction bases numbered 11, after V lost 5 bases and J lost 4 bases. The CDR3 is made up of 16 amino acids. The CDR3 is CASSRQGALLTYEQYF. The CDR3 DNA reads TGTGCCAGCAGTAGACAGGGGGCCTTACTGACGTACGAGCAGTACTTC.

The genes are TRBV30 and TRBJ1-4; TRBD1 matches at 8 bases. There are 13 residues in the CDR3. Germline assignment: CDR1 GTSNPN and CDR2 SVGIG (reference sequence). The trim removed 3 bases at V and 10 bases at J, leaving 7 bases unmatched. CDR3 amino acids: CAWSQGALGKLFF. The CDR3 bases are TGTGCCTGGAGCCAGGGGGCGTTGGGAAAACTGTTTTTT.

V usage is TRBV11-2 and J usage is TRBJ1-2, with D perhaps matching TRBD1 (6 bases). CDR3 length: 20 amino acids. Deletions cut 2 bases from V and 4 bases from J, with 29 bases between. Germline V lookup: CDR1 SGHAT, CDR2 FQNNGV. The CDR3 DNA reads TGTGCCAGCAGCTTACCCCTTCCACAGGGCCCAGGGCCCGTACTCTATGGCTACACCTTC. As protein: CASSLPLPQGPGPVLYGYTF.

This clonotype occurred a few times. The chain combines TRBV29-1 with TRBJ2-7, with 15 bases matching TRBD2. With 6 bases clipped from V and 7 bases from J, the junction kept 10 bases outside the gene matches. The germline CDR1 and CDR2 sequences are SQVTM and ANQGSEA. The CDR3 runs to 15 residues. The CDR3 bases are TGCAGCGTGCAAACCGGGACTAGCGGGGGGCGGGAGCAGTACTTC. It yields the protein CSVQTGTSGGREQYF.

This clonotype was counted only a few times. The chain is built from TRBV20-1 and TRBJ2-6, with unresolved D. The germline gives CDR1 DFQATT, CDR2 SNEGSKA (reference sequence). This CDR3 has 18 residues. V lost 5 bases and J 2 bases, leaving 22 bases between the germline ends. CDR3 in DNA: TGCAGTGCTCCCCCGTTGGTCAGTAACAACACTGGGGCCAACGTCCTGACTTTC. Protein product: CSAPPLVSNNTGANVLTF.

The chain uses TRBV28 and TRBJ2-7; 9 bases map to TRBD1. Germline V gene sequence: CDR1 MDHEN, CDR2 SYDVKM. The CDR3 totals 14 residues. V was clipped by 6 bases and J by 2 bases; unmatched bases: 5. In DNA, the CDR3 is TGTGCCAGCAGGTACAGGGGGCCTGCCTACGAGCAGTACTTC. Its translation is CASRYRGPAYEQYF.

This chain connects TRBV21-1 to TRBJ2-7; the table calls TRBD1, which could not be checked here. TRBV21-1 is marked as a pseudogene. The CDR3 contains 12 residues. The CDR3 DNA reads TGTGCCAGCAACCCGACAGACTACGAGCAGTACTTC. Residues: CASNPTDYEQYF.

The chain is built from TRBV5-1 and TRBJ1-2; D gene unclear. Germline CDR1 SGHRS, CDR2 YFSETQ. The CDR3 is made up of 14 amino acids. Trimming cost V 4 bases and J 4 bases, with 14 bases left between them. The CDR3 DNA reads TGCGCCAGCAGCACCCCGGACGGAATCTATGGCTACACCTTC. Translating gives CASSTPDGIYGYTF.

The chain carries TRBV12-3 or TRBV12-4 and TRBJ2-1; D could derive from TRBD1 or TRBD2 (6 bases each). The CDR3 extends over 18 amino acids. The V and J ends lost 6 bases and 5 bases respectively, with 26 bases between them. CDR3 in DNA: TGTGCCAGCAGCGGGAGTAGGAGGGTGAGAGGGGGGAACAATGAGCAGTTCTTC. Residues: CASSGSRRVRGGNNEQFF.

This clonotype has ten or more counts. This chain connects TRBV12-3 or TRBV12-4 to TRBJ1-2; D is uncertain. The germline V and J ends were trimmed by 5 bases and 4 bases, with 14 bases remaining between them. This CDR3 contains 14 residues. The CDR3 nucleotides are TGTGCCAGCAGTCTTAGGAAGGGCCTCTATGGCTACACCTTC. It is translated as CASSLRKGLYGYTF.

Points on this clonotype: At one end the junction does not follow the germline gene, possibly because of a read error. The J gene is TRBJ2-7, the V gene TRBV7-9; either TRBD1 or TRBD2 may fit D (5 bases each). The CDR3 spans 11 residues. Per germline, CDR1 SEHNR and CDR2 FQNEAQ (reference sequence). The CDR3 spells CASRSRMGVWF. Written as DNA, the CDR3 is TGTGCCAGCAGGAGCAGAATGGGGGTTTGGTTC.

The table lists this clonotype with many counts. The chain carries TRBV20-1 and TRBJ2-1; 12 bases line up with TRBD2. Trimming at V came to 6 bases and at J to 3 bases, leaving 6 bases not matched to a gene. Looked up from germline, CDR1 is DFQATT and CDR2 is SNEGSKA (reference sequence). The CDR3 runs to 15 residues. In DNA form, the CDR3 reads TGCAGTGCGACCACTAGCGGGAGGATCTACAATGAGCAGTTCTTC. Translating it yields CSATTSGRIYNEQFF.

This clonotype was recorded a few times. The chain recombines TRBV7-2 with TRBJ2-3, with 7 bases that match TRBD1. The CDR3 has 15 residues. Losses at the gene ends were 4 bases for V and 7 bases for J; bases not matched to a gene: 11. The V gene's germline CDR1 is SGHTA and CDR2 FQGNSA. The CDR3 DNA reads as TGTGCCAGCAGCTATGCGACAGGGCCTGGGTATACGCAGTATTTT. Protein sequence: CASSYATGPGYTQYF.

The chain joins TRBV3-1 to TRBJ1-1, with TRBD1 matching over 9 bases. Unmatched junction bases numbered 7, after V lost 5 bases and J lost 3 bases. Per the germline V gene, CDR1 is LGHDT and CDR2 is YNNKEL (reference sequence). The CDR3 contains 15 residues. The CDR3 loop reads CASSIRDREDTEAFF. CDR3 DNA sequence: TGTGCCAGCAGCATCCGGGACAGGGAGGACACTGAAGCTTTCTTT.

The table lists this clonotype with many counts. The chain links TRBV5-1 to TRBJ1-1; D gene uncertain. Germline-derived CDR1 and CDR2 are SGHRS and YFSETQ. V lost 6 bases and J lost 4, with 16 bases in between. The CDR3 has 14 amino acids. CDR3 sequence: CASTLGSGGTEAFF. CDR3 sequence (DNA): TGCGCCAGCACATTGGGGTCGGGAGGCACTGAAGCTTTCTTT.

This clonotype was observed a few times. This chain links TRBV4-3 with TRBJ1-2; D remains ambiguous. V was pared by 0 bases and J by 6 bases, with 14 bases between. Per germline, CDR1 LGHNA and CDR2 YSLEER. The CDR3 totals 15 residues. CDR3 coding DNA: TGCGCCAGCAGCCAAGAACCTCAGAACGATCATGGCTACACCTTC. Encoded protein: CASSQEPQNDHGYTF.

The V and J genes are TRBV27 and TRBJ2-3; TRBD2 aligns across 10 bases. From germline, CDR1 is MNHEY and CDR2 SMNVEV (reference sequence). CDR3 length equals 16 residues. The V segment lost 1 base and the J segment 2 bases; nucleotides outside the gene matches: 3. The chain's CDR3 is CASSLYSGGFTDTQYF. The DNA of the CDR3 is TGTGCCAGCAGTTTATATAGCGGGGGGTTCACAGATACGCAGTATTTT.

This clonotype has a handful of counts. The chain is built from TRBV7-9 and TRBJ2-4; maybe TRBD1 (5 bases). The CDR3 covers 13 residues. Looked up from germline, CDR1 is SEHNR and CDR2 is FQNEAQ (reference sequence). The germline V and J ends were trimmed by 10 bases and 0 bases, with 10 bases remaining between them. CDR3 bases: TGTGCCACAGGGCCACTAGCCAAAAACATTCAGTACTTC. This gives the protein CATGPLAKNIQYF.

To note about this clonotype: The junction departs from germline at one end; a sequencing error may be responsible. This chain uses TRBV20-1 with TRBJ2-5; 10 bases map to TRBD1. This CDR3 spans 14 amino acids. Germline V gives CDR1 DFQATT, CDR2 SNEGSKA (reference sequence). The CDR3 DNA sequence: TGCAGTGCTACCGACAGGGGGCGAGGAGAGAACCAGTACTTC. It translates to CSATDRGRGENQYF.

This clonotype was seen a handful of times. The rearrangement links TRBV5-1 to TRBJ2-7, with 8 bases that match TRBD1. The CDR3 runs to 15 residues. Germline CDR1 reads SGHRS; CDR2 reads YFSETQ. Germline trimming cut 0 bases from V and 4 bases from J; bases unmatched to any gene: 6. The CDR3: CASSLGPGQVYEQYF. The DNA for the CDR3 is TGCGCCAGCAGCTTGGGCCCGGGACAGGTTTACGAGCAGTACTTC.

This clonotype occurred a few times. This chain uses TRBV11-2 with TRBJ2-7; 9 nucleotides agree with TRBD1. The V and J ends lost 5 bases and 4 bases, in that order; junction bases with no gene match: 12. The CDR3 covers 16 residues. Germline CDR1 SGHAT, CDR2 FQNNGV. CDR3 DNA sequence: TGTGCCAGCAGCACACCAGGGACAGGGAAAGTGTACGAGCAGTACTTC. Translating it yields CASSTPGTGKVYEQYF.

The chain has TRBV5-4 and TRBJ2-1, with D maybe TRBD2 (6 bases). The germline gives CDR1 SGHNT, CDR2 YYREEE (reference sequence). The CDR3 has 18 amino acids. V lost 0 bases to trimming and J lost 0 bases, with 16 bases between them. The DNA of the CDR3 is TGTGCCAGCAGCTTGGGTGTAGCGGAAACCTTCTCCTACAATGAGCAGTTCTTC. Residues: CASSLGVAETFSYNEQFF.

The chain is built from TRBV5-1 and TRBJ2-7; D may be TRBD1 or TRBD2 (5 bases each). The ends were cut back, 0 bases at V and 4 bases at J, with 14 bases in the middle. CDR3 size: 15 residues. Germline values: CDR1 SGHRS, CDR2 YFSETQ. CDR3 sequence (DNA): TGCGCCAGCAGCTTGGATTTCAGGGAGAGGTACGAGCAGTACTTC. This translates into CASSLDFRERYEQYF.

This chain links TRBV7-9 with TRBJ1-2; the D is unclear. CDR3 size: 13 residues. Germline CDR1 is SEHNR and CDR2 is FQNEAQ (reference sequence). V dropped 5 bases and J dropped 4 bases, with 11 bases sitting between them. CDR3 amino acids: CASSHSISYGYTF. CDR3 nucleotides: TGTGCCAGCAGCCATTCGATTTCCTATGGCTACACCTTC.

This clonotype was observed many times. The chain combines TRBV20-1 with TRBJ1-2, with D perhaps matching TRBD1 (5 bases). Germline V gene sequence: CDR1 DFQATT, CDR2 SNEGSKA (reference sequence). The CDR3 covers 13 residues. Trimming took 2 bases from V and 9 from J, leaving 16 bases between them. Here the CDR3 DNA reads TGCAGTGCTAGACAGGGTCTCCACTACCGCTACACCTTC. This codes for CSARQGLHYRYTF.